Reported below is one TCR beta chain. This clonotype was observed many times. Which antigen it targets is not known. No qualities accompany the bases; no much larger clone lies one base away. Trimming at the junction amounts to 0 bases on V and 5 bases on J, and the germline ends lie 11 bases apart. Per the germline V gene, SGHAT is the CDR1 and FQNNGV is the CDR2. The CDR3 starts with the cysteine, ends with the phenylalanine, and has 14 residues. Only the CDR3 portion is preserved as DNA: 42 bases, with reading frame beginning at the first base. The entry originates in a study of T cells in Graves' hyperthyroidism and ophthalmopathy (dated by TCRdb to the late 2010s). For the wider study: Peripheral blood samples were taken at the time of initial diagnosis, prior to any treatment. Once sampling was done, hyperthyroidism patients were given methimazole at a starting dose of 30 mg daily, whereas ophthalmopathy patients were given high-dose intravenous methylprednisolone. The 95 to 100 discovery patients were randomly divided into training and test sets at a 7:3 ratio. The paper reports TCR Vbeta CDR3 sequencing of more than 120 peripheral blood samples: approximately 41 ophthalmopathy, approximately 74 hyperthyroidism and around 17 progressor patients. The study also compared thyroid tissue and blood T-cell repertoires from five or six Graves' hyperthyroidism patients. To identify TCR V-J signatures that set the groups apart, the researchers used a discovery cohort of roughly 100 patients, made up of under 50 with Graves' ophthalmopathy and approximately 57 with stable Graves' hyperthyroidism. Prospective prediction of ophthalmopathy was tested in an independent validation cohort consisting of about 19 hyperthyroidism patients and around 17 patients who later progressed to ophthalmopathy.

Broad study findings and their caveats: No statistical method was used to fix the sample size in advance, and group allocation was not hidden from the investigators. Most expanded thyroid clonotypes (frequency above 0.001) were also detected in blood, suggesting blood repertoires may reflect thyroid immune responses. During validation, the model predicted progression to ophthalmopathy a median of about 5.9 months ahead of onset, with approximately 70% sensitivity and around 73% specificity. A 13 V-J signature model separated ophthalmopathy from stable hyperthyroidism, with roughly 88% sensitivity and approximately 81% specificity in cross-validation and 80%/75% in testing.

Moderately to severely active disease, a Clinical Activity Score of at least 3, a NOSPECS grade of at least 4, and a duration under 3 months were present in ophthalmopathy patients. Exclusion was applied to patients with uncontrolled infections, other autoimmune diseases, pregnancy or lactation. Clinical symptoms, serum thyroxine and TRAb, thyroid ultrasound, and orbital computed tomography formed the basis for the diagnoses. Ficoll-Paque density gradient centrifugation was used to isolate PBMCs from 9.5 to 10 ml of fresh peripheral blood. Total RNA was extracted with Trizol reagent, and quality was checked on an Agilent 2100 Bioanalyzer. The TCR beta CDR3 regions were amplified from RNA transcripts. The TCR CDR3 was subjected to a first round of RT-PCR using the HTBI primer set and the Qiagen OneStep RT-PCR kit. The libraries were constructed in a second round of multiplex PCR and then size-selected and purified. Paired-end sequencing of the libraries was performed with 100 bp reads on an Illumina HiSeq2000. The authors' analysis ran thus. SOAPnuke was used to process the raw data, removing reads that contained adapters or uncalled bases, had a mean Phred below 15, or lacked an exact match to the constant primer or identifier. COPE v1.2.5 was used to merge high-quality paired reads, and clonotypes were defined as unique nucleotide sequences. Clonotypes were aligned to IMGT TRBV, TRBD and TRBJ reference segments using MiTCR v1.1. Only V-J combinations with frequency above 0.0001, covering about 99% of repertoires, were analysed. A TCS score was defined as the ratio of F50 (clonal expansion) to E x V (chaos), with BLOSUM62-based TCRdist applied between CDR3 peptides within each V-J. Welch's t-statistics and random forest reduced 514 V-J features to 10 to 15, which were used in a naive Bayes classifier (R e1071). Using fastp trimming at Q25 and MiXCR clonotype assembly, TCRdb reanalyzed the public sequencing data and kept in-frame beta chains. CDR3 protein sequences are deduplicated, and each keeps its most common genes and DNA. These V and J calls derive from TCRdb rather than the authors' analysis. The sample table records around 600,000 distinct CDR3 sequences; 16% of these occur just once. Roughly 3.5% of the sample goes to the ten largest clones.

Specimen: blood. The chain was built from TRBV11-2 and TRBJ2-7; the D segment cannot be called with confidence. The sequence was collected from a woman between 35 and 50 years old with Graves' ophthalmopathy. The nucleotides read TGTGCCAGCAGCTTAGAAGGTTCCAAGGACGAGCAGTACTTC. Its amino acids are CASSLEGSKDEQYF.